This TCR beta chain was identified during a study of blood T cell repertoires in COVID-19. This CDR3 is 15 amino acids long. Germline CDR1 is SGHTA and CDR2 is FQGNSA. V was clipped by 5 bases and J by 5 bases; unmatched bases: 9. Sequencing used immunoSEQ multiplex PCR; TCRdb keeps in-frame clones, though not all of them. The sample consists of approximately 290,000 clones, roughly four fifths of them appearing once. The V call is TRBV7-2, the J call TRBJ1-2; TRBD1 aligns across 9 bases. The material sequenced was peripheral blood. The TCR was taken from a person in their 70s with COVID-19, enrolled during active disease. Here the CDR3 reads CASSQKTGTGYGYTF. Here the CDR3 DNA reads TGTGCCAGCAGCCAAAAAACCGGGACAGGGTATGGCTACACCTTC.